This is a list of T cell receptor beta chains from one sample in a study of T cell responses to AZD1222 COVID-19 vaccine. Data came from immunoSEQ multiplex PCR; TCRdb stores just in-frame clones and leaves some out. The profile covers roughly 100,000 clones, with about 81% appearing a single time and around 5% taken by the ten largest. Sequencing was performed on peripheral blood, taken on day 0 of AZD1222 vaccination. The receptors shown here come from an adult in good health. The CDR3 runs from the conserved cysteine through the conserved F or W. Each record gives: CDR3 protein, CDR3 DNA, D gene, V gene, clone size, J gene. A D gene is named only where the DNA matches it firmly. Some rows mark clone size as missing; the rest say once, few, many or name a class of expanded clone.

CDR3 protein: CASSHGDRRNSPLHF
CDR3 DNA: TGTGCCAGCAGTCATGGGGACAGACGGAATTCACCCCTCCACTTT
D gene: TRBD1
V gene: TRBV5-4
clone size: -
J gene: TRBJ1-6

CDR3 protein: CASGLDGVTEAFF
CDR3 DNA: TGTGCTAGTGGTTTGGACGGAGTCACTGAAGCTTTCTTT
D gene: -
V gene: TRBV12-5
clone size: -
J gene: TRBJ1-1

CDR3 protein: CASSLESVQPQHF
CDR3 DNA: TGTGCCAGCAGTTTAGAGAGTGTTCAGCCCCAGCATTTT
D gene: -
V gene: TRBV12-3/TRBV12-4
clone size: few
J gene: TRBJ1-5

CDR3 protein: CASSDRNSNQPQHF
CDR3 DNA: TGTGCCAGCAGTGACAGAAATAGCAATCAGCCCCAGCATTTT
D gene: -
V gene: TRBV6-4
clone size: -
J gene: TRBJ1-5

CDR3 protein: CASRRTGTVLQGEQFF
CDR3 DNA: TGTGCCAGCAGGCGAACCGGGACAGTCTTACAAGGGGAGCAGTTCTTC
D gene: TRBD1
V gene: TRBV7-9
clone size: -
J gene: TRBJ2-1

CDR3 protein: CASSWDSSSYNEQFF
CDR3 DNA: TGTGCCAGCAGCTGGGACTCGAGCTCCTACAATGAGCAGTTCTTC
D gene: -
V gene: TRBV7-9
clone size: once
J gene: TRBJ2-1

CDR3 protein: CASSRNRGETQYF
CDR3 DNA: TGTGCCAGCAGCCGCAACAGGGGAGAGACCCAGTACTTC
D gene: TRBD1
V gene: TRBV6-2/TRBV6-3
clone size: -
J gene: TRBJ2-5

CDR3 protein: CASSPPRVLSTYEAFF
CDR3 DNA: TGTGCCAGCAGCCCCCCGAGGGTTTTGTCAACTTATGAAGCTTTCTTT
D gene: -
V gene: TRBV11-2
clone size: few
J gene: TRBJ1-1

CDR3 protein: CASTRDSSYNSPLHF
CDR3 DNA: TGTGCCAGTACCCGGGACAGCTCCTATAATTCACCCCTCCACTTT
D gene: TRBD1
V gene: TRBV6-5
clone size: -
J gene: TRBJ1-6

CDR3 protein: CASSLSRGVTNTGELFF
CDR3 DNA: TGTGCCAGCAGCTTGAGTAGAGGGGTCACAAACACCGGGGAGCTGTTTTTT
D gene: -
V gene: TRBV7-2
clone size: -
J gene: TRBJ2-2

CDR3 protein: CASSLGAGHHRKFGLLNTEAFF
CDR3 DNA: TGTGCCAGCAGCTTAGGGGCAGGACATCACAGAAAATTCGGACTGTTGAACACTGAAGCTTTCTTT
D gene: -
V gene: TRBV7-8
clone size: -
J gene: TRBJ1-1

CDR3 protein: CASTGSVEDTQYF
CDR3 DNA: TGTGCCAGTACAGGCAGCGTCGAGGATACGCAGTATTTT
D gene: -
V gene: TRBV19
clone size: -
J gene: TRBJ2-3

CDR3 protein: CASRLSGVPNGYTF
CDR3 DNA: TGTGCCAGCAGACTTTCGGGGGTCCCAAATGGCTACACCTTC
D gene: -
V gene: TRBV2
clone size: -
J gene: TRBJ1-2

CDR3 protein: CASSYGRMNTEAFF
CDR3 DNA: TGTGCCAGCAGCTACGGGAGAATGAACACTGAAGCTTTCTTT
D gene: -
V gene: TRBV7-2
clone size: -
J gene: TRBJ1-1

CDR3 protein: CASSLVMGAYSYNEQFF
CDR3 DNA: TGTGCCAGCAGCTTAGTAATGGGTGCGTACTCCTACAATGAGCAGTTCTTC
D gene: -
V gene: TRBV7-6
clone size: -
J gene: TRBJ2-1

CDR3 protein: CASSTSQAGYTF
CDR3 DNA: TGTGCCAGCAGTACATCCCAAGCTGGCTACACCTTC
D gene: -
V gene: TRBV6-2/TRBV6-3
clone size: -
J gene: TRBJ1-2

CDR3 protein: CASSLASGYEQYF
CDR3 DNA: TGTGCCAGCAGCTTGGCCTCAGGATACGAGCAGTACTTC
D gene: -
V gene: TRBV5-4
clone size: -
J gene: TRBJ2-7

CDR3 protein: CASSHETGGVDEKLFF
CDR3 DNA: TGTGCCAGCAGCCATGAAACAGGGGGCGTCGATGAAAAACTGTTTTTT
D gene: TRBD1
V gene: TRBV4-2
clone size: -
J gene: TRBJ1-4

CDR3 protein: CSPIGVAKNIQYF
CDR3 DNA: TGCAGTCCTATAGGGGTGGCCAAAAACATTCAGTACTTC
D gene: -
V gene: TRBV29-1
clone size: -
J gene: TRBJ2-4

CDR3 protein: CASSLFARQAQYF
CDR3 DNA: TGCGCCAGCAGCTTGTTTGCTAGGCAAGCGCAGTATTTT
D gene: -
V gene: TRBV5-1
clone size: -
J gene: TRBJ2-3

CDR3 protein: CASSLGSGYTF
CDR3 DNA: TGTGCCAGCAGTTTAGGTAGCGGCTACACCTTC
D gene: -
V gene: TRBV6-2/TRBV6-3
clone size: -
J gene: TRBJ1-2

CDR3 protein: CASKDRNVGNQPQHF
CDR3 DNA: TGTGCCAGCAAGGACAGGAACGTCGGCAATCAGCCCCAGCATTTT
D gene: TRBD1
V gene: TRBV19
clone size: -
J gene: TRBJ1-5

CDR3 protein: CASSIAGGVDGYTF
CDR3 DNA: TGTGCCAGCAGTATCGCAGGGGGAGTAGATGGCTACACCTTC
D gene: TRBD1
V gene: TRBV6-5
clone size: -
J gene: TRBJ1-2

CDR3 protein: CASSRGGTDTQYF
CDR3 DNA: TGCGCCAGCAGCAGAGGTGGCACAGATACGCAGTATTTT
D gene: -
V gene: TRBV5-1
clone size: -
J gene: TRBJ2-3

CDR3 protein: CASSHAWDRGGALYGYTF
CDR3 DNA: TGTGCCAGCAGCCACGCTTGGGACAGGGGGGGCGCTCTCTATGGCTACACCTTC
D gene: TRBD1
V gene: TRBV3-1/TRBV3-2
clone size: -
J gene: TRBJ1-2

CDR3 protein: CASSLAQKSYEQYF
CDR3 DNA: TGTGCCAGCAGCTTAGCGCAGAAAAGCTACGAGCAGTACTTC
D gene: -
V gene: TRBV7-6
clone size: few
J gene: TRBJ2-7

CDR3 protein: CASARRQGAYTEAFF
CDR3 DNA: TGTGCCAGCGCACGCCGACAGGGGGCGTATACTGAAGCTTTCTTT
D gene: TRBD1
V gene: TRBV7-2
clone size: -
J gene: TRBJ1-1

CDR3 protein: CATSGGGRNTGELFF
CDR3 DNA: TGTGCCACCTCGGGGGGCGGTAGGAACACCGGGGAGCTGTTTTTT
D gene: -
V gene: TRBV21-1
clone size: -
J gene: TRBJ2-2

CDR3 protein: CASSRGGALTSGNTIYF
CDR3 DNA: TGTGCCAGCAGCCGTGGGGGGGCGCTCACCTCTGGAAACACCATATATTTT
D gene: -
V gene: TRBV2
clone size: -
J gene: TRBJ1-3

CDR3 protein: CASSQADGYYEQYF
CDR3 DNA: TGTGCCAGCAGCCAAGCGGACGGTTACTACGAGCAGTACTTC
D gene: -
V gene: TRBV4-2
clone size: -
J gene: TRBJ2-7

CDR3 protein: CASSYGHEQYF
CDR3 DNA: TGTGCCAGCAGTTACGGACACGAGCAGTACTTC
D gene: -
V gene: TRBV6-2/TRBV6-3
clone size: -
J gene: TRBJ2-7

CDR3 protein: CASSEAGRAYEQYF
CDR3 DNA: TGTGCCAGCAGTGAAGCGGGCAGGGCCTACGAGCAGTACTTC
D gene: -
V gene: TRBV2
clone size: few
J gene: TRBJ2-7

CDR3 protein: CASSFRGSPLHF
CDR3 DNA: TGTGCCAGCAGTTTCCGGGGTTCACCCCTCCACTTT
D gene: -
V gene: TRBV27
clone size: -
J gene: TRBJ1-6

CDR3 protein: CASSRQLAYEQYF
CDR3 DNA: TGTGCCAGCAGTCGGCAGCTAGCCTACGAGCAGTACTTC
D gene: -
V gene: TRBV6-5
clone size: -
J gene: TRBJ2-7

CDR3 protein: CASSNQVSEAFF
CDR3 DNA: TGTGCCAGCAGTAACCAGGTATCTGAAGCTTTCTTT
D gene: -
V gene: TRBV6-5
clone size: -
J gene: TRBJ1-1

CDR3 protein: CASRPVSGNTIYF
CDR3 DNA: TGTGCCAGCAGGCCCGTCTCTGGAAACACCATATATTTT
D gene: -
V gene: TRBV6-5
clone size: -
J gene: TRBJ1-3